Below, 20 T cell receptor beta chains from the same sample are listed, as sequenced in a study of T cell responses to AZD1222 COVID-19 vaccine. Some clones are missing from TCRdb's copy, which holds only in-frame ones; the method was immunoSEQ multiplex PCR. The sample shows some 150,000 clones, approximately 90% of them seen only once. Source: peripheral blood, taken 28 days after the second AZD1222 dose. All receptors come from an adult who received the AZD1222 COVID-19 vaccine.

This sequence joins TRBV20-1 and TRBJ2-7, with a weak D call TRBD1 (6 bases). In germline, CDR1 is DFQATT, CDR2 SNEGSKA (reference sequence). V gave up 5 bases and J gave up 6 bases, with 11 bases separating them. The CDR3 is made up of 11 amino acids. The CDR3 coding sequence is TGCAGTGCTCTCCAGGGGATCGAGCAGTACTTC. This translates into CSALQGIEQYF.

The genes are TRBV5-1 and TRBJ1-1; no clear D. Germline V lookup: CDR1 SGHRS, CDR2 YFSETQ. Trimming left V 10 bases short and J 6 bases short, with 25 bases between. The CDR3 covers 15 residues. The CDR3 nucleotides are TGCGCCTCCAAATCCCATACTGGAGCAAACGCTGAAGCTTTCTTT. Its translation is CASKSHTGANAEAFF.

CDR3 sequence reads: CASSETHRGRDTEAFF. The CDR3 nucleotides read TGTGCCAGTAGTGAAACCCACCGGGGCAGGGACACTGAAGCTTTCTTT. The V call is TRBV19, the J call TRBJ1-1, with D possibly TRBD1 on 5 matching bases. There are 16 residues in the CDR3. Germline CDR1 is LNHDA and CDR2 is SQIVND (reference sequence). Trimming stripped 5 bases from V and 3 bases from J, with 19 bases between.

The V gene is TRBV10-3, the J gene TRBJ1-3; TRBD1 aligns across 8 bases. CDR3 length equals 15 residues. Germline CDR1 is ENHRY and CDR2 is SYGVKD. V gave up 10 bases and J gave up 0 bases; unmatched junction bases: 8. DNA for the CDR3: TGTGCCACCCACGGACAGGGCCACTCTGGAAACACCATATATTTT. This gives the protein CATHGQGHSGNTIYF.

The rearrangement joins TRBV4-2 to TRBJ2-7; D unresolved. CDR1 is LGHNA, CDR2 YNFKEQ, per germline. The CDR3 totals 14 residues. V was trimmed by 2 bases and J by 3 bases, leaving 11 bases between them. The CDR3 DNA reads TGTGCCAGCAGCCAACCTGCGACGGTCTACGAGCAGTACTTC. Amino acid sequence: CASSQPATVYEQYF.

This clone was picked up a small number of times. This chain uses TRBV5-4 with TRBJ2-7; 7 bases fit TRBD1. V trimming: 0 bases; J trimming: 7 bases; junction bases outside the gene matches: 7. The germline V gene encodes CDR1 SGHNT and CDR2 YYREEE (reference sequence). The CDR3 length is 14 residues. CDR3 loop: CASSLGQGSREQYF. The DNA for the CDR3 is TGTGCCAGCAGCTTGGGACAGGGATCACGTGAGCAGTACTTC.

The chain joins TRBV27 to TRBJ1-2, with D maybe TRBD1 (5 bases). This CDR3 is built from 14 residues. The V end was cut by 6 bases, the J end by 2 bases, with 13 bases between. CDR1 and CDR2 (germline): MNHEY, SMNVEV (reference sequence). DNA for the CDR3: TGTGCCAGCAGCACCGGGACCCTAAACTATGGCTACACCTTC. It codes for CASSTGTLNYGYTF.

This CDR3 is CASSHPGTSGRAGINEQFF. The DNA of the CDR3 is TGTGCCAGCAGCCATCCCGGGACTAGCGGGAGGGCCGGCATCAATGAGCAGTTCTTC. The rearrangement uses TRBV16 and TRBJ2-1; 16 nucleotides agree with TRBD2. Germline values: CDR1 KGHSY, CDR2 FQNENV. V was pared by 3 bases and J by 6 bases, with 11 bases of the junction left unmatched. The CDR3 is 19 amino acids.

This chain links TRBV5-6 with TRBJ1-4; D might be TRBD1 (5 bases). The CDR3 has 16 residues. Germline CDR1 is SGHDT and CDR2 is YYEEEE. Deletions cut 7 bases from V and 3 bases from J, with 19 bases between. This chain's CDR3 is CASAARGGLANEKLFF. The CDR3 DNA reads as TGTGCCAGCGCTGCTAGGGGAGGGCTGGCTAATGAAAAACTGTTTTTT. Together with reference TRBV5-6 and TRBJ1-4, the CDR3 gives the full variable domain: DAGVTQSPTHLIKTRGQQVTLRCSPKSGHDTVSWYQQALGQGPQFIFQYYEEEERQRGNFPDRFSGHQFPNYSSELNVNALLLGDSALYLCASAARGGLANEKLFFGSGTQLSVL.

This clone showed up just once. V and J are TRBV12-5 and TRBJ2-7; D call uncertain. The V end was cut by 1 base, the J end by 1 base, with 5 bases between. The CDR3 contains 13 residues. Germline CDR1 reads LGHNT; CDR2 reads FRNRAP. The CDR3 spells CASGLEASYEQYF. CDR3 bases: TGTGCTAGTGGTTTGGAGGCTTCCTACGAGCAGTACTTC.

This clone was seen a few times. The CDR3 DNA is TGTGCCAGCAGTTACGCGGAGCAAGAGACCCAGTACTTC. It codes for CASSYAEQETQYF. The rearrangement joins TRBV6-5 to TRBJ2-5; D remains unclear. This CDR3 contains 13 residues. Trimming pared 2 bases from V and 2 bases from J, leaving 6 bases between. CDR1 MNHEY and CDR2 SVGAGI come from the germline V gene.

To note about this clone: Within the sample, other DNA sequences also encode this same CDR3. The V gene is TRBV14, the J gene TRBJ2-3; D unresolved. Looked up from germline, CDR1 is SGHDN and CDR2 is FVKESK. With 2 bases removed from V and 4 bases from J, the gap between germline ends came to 4 bases. CDR3 length equals 12 residues. CDR3 amino acids: CASSQNADTQYF. CDR3 sequence (DNA): TGTGCCAGCAGCCAAAATGCAGATACGCAGTATTTT.

The chain employs TRBV11-2 and TRBJ1-2, with D hard to call. The CDR3 consists of 14 residues. V lost 7 bases and J 1 base, leaving 13 bases between the germline ends. CDR1 is SGHAT, CDR2 FQNNGV, per germline. The CDR3 sequence: CASTQPGYNYGYTF. The CDR3 DNA follows: TGTGCCAGCACCCAACCGGGGTATAACTATGGCTACACCTTC.

This chain joins TRBV27 and TRBJ1-2, with 10 bases fitting TRBD1. The CDR3 covers 15 residues. Trimming removed 5 bases from V and 4 bases from J; junction bases left unmatched: 7. From germline, CDR1 is MNHEY and CDR2 SMNVEV (reference sequence). The CDR3 protein is CASSPRTGGFYGYTF. The CDR3 DNA follows: TGTGCCAGCAGTCCCCGGACAGGGGGTTTCTATGGCTACACCTTC.

V usage is TRBV7-6 and J usage is TRBJ2-7, with 7 bases that match TRBD2. Unmatched junction bases numbered 12, after V lost 5 bases and J lost 2 bases. There are 16 residues in the CDR3. In germline, CDR1 is SGHVS, CDR2 FNYEAQ. CDR3 DNA: TGTGCCAGCAGCACACCGGAGGGGACTAACCCCTACGAGCAGTACTTC. It codes for CASSTPEGTNPYEQYF. Drawing the rest from reference TRBV7-6 and TRBJ2-7, the complete variable domain is GAGVSQSPRYKVTKRGQDVALRCDPISGHVSLYWYRQALGQGPEFLTYFNYEAQQDKSGLPNDRFSAERPEGSISTLTIQRTEQRDSAMYRCASSTPEGTNPYEQYFGPGTRLTVT.

The chain joins TRBV5-1 to TRBJ1-6, with 9 bases identical to TRBD1. CDR1 is SGHRS, CDR2 YFSETQ, per germline. CDR3 length: 17 residues. V lost 0 bases, J lost 10 bases, and 11 bases stayed unmatched. The CDR3 here is CASSLALDGQGISPLHF. CDR3 in DNA: TGCGCCAGCAGCTTGGCCCTGGACGGACAGGGGATCTCACCCCTCCACTTT.

The chain combines TRBV6-1 with TRBJ2-1; 10 bases are a match to TRBD2. Trimming at V came to 8 bases and at J to 9 bases, leaving 7 bases not matched to a gene. The CDR3 extends over 13 amino acids. From germline, CDR1 is MNHNS and CDR2 SASEGT. CDR3 loop: CASLLAGAGEQFF. The CDR3 DNA reads as TGTGCCAGCTTGCTAGCGGGAGCAGGTGAGCAGTTCTTC.

The rearrangement joins TRBV4-1 to TRBJ2-1, with D unresolved. This CDR3 has 15 amino acids. Trimming removed 1 base at V and 3 bases at J, with 10 bases between. Germline V gene data show CDR1 as MGHRA and CDR2 as YSYEKL. The CDR3: CASSQGEDIYNEQFF. CDR3 sequence (DNA): TGCGCCAGCAGCCAAGGGGAAGACATCTACAATGAGCAGTTCTTC.

V and J are TRBV16 and TRBJ2-4; tentatively, D is TRBD2 (5 bases). Germline V lookup: CDR1 KGHSY, CDR2 FQNENV. V lost 0 bases and J lost 0, with 12 bases in between. The CDR3 extends over 17 amino acids. CDR3 sequence (DNA): TGTGCCAGCAGCCAATCGGGAGAGGTCCTAGCCAAAAACATTCAGTACTTC. This sequence encodes CASSQSGEVLAKNIQYF.

The CDR3 is CASSYRGLAHTDTQYF. CDR3 nucleotides: TGTGCCAGCAGTTACCGGGGACTAGCGCACACAGATACGCAGTATTTT. The rearrangement joins TRBV6-5 to TRBJ2-3; 10 positions agree with TRBD2. V shed 2 bases and J 2 bases; nucleotides not matched to a gene: 4. Germline V gene lookup returns CDR1 MNHEY and CDR2 SVGAGI. The length of the CDR3 is 16 residues.